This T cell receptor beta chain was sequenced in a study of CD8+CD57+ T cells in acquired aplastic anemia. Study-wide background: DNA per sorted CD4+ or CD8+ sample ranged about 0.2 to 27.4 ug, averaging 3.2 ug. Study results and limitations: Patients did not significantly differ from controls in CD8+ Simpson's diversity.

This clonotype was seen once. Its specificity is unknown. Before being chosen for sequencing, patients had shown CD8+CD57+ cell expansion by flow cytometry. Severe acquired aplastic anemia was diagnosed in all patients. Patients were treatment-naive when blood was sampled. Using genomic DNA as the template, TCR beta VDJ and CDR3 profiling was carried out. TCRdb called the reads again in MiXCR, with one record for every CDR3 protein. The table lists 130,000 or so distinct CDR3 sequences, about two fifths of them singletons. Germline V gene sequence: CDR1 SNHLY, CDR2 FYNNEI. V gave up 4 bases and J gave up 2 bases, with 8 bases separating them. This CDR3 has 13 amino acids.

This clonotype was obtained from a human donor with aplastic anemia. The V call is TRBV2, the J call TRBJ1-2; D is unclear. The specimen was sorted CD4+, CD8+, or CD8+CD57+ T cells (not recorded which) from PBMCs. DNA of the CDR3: TGTGCCAGCAGTGGAGAGAGGAACTATGGCTACACCTTC. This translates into CASSGERNYGYTF.